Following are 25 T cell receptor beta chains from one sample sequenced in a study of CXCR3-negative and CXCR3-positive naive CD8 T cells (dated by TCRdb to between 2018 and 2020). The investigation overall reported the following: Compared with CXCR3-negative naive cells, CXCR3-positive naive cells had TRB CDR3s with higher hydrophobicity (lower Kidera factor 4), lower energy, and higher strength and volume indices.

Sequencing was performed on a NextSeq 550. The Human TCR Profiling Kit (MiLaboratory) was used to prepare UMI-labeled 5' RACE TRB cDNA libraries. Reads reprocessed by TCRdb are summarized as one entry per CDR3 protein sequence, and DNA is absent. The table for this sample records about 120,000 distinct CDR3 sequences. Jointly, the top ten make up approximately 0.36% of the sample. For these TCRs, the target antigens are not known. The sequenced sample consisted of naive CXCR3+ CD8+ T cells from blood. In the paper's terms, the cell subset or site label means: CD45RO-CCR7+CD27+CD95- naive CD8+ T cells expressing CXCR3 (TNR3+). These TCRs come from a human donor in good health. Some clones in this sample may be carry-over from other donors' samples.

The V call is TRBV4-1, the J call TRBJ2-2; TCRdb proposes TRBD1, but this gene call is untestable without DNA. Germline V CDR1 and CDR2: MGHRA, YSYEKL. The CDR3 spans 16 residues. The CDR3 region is CASSQVGARNTGELFF.

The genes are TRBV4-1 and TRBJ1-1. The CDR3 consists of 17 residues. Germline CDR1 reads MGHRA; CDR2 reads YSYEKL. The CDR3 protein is CASRPTGGGSLDTEAFF.

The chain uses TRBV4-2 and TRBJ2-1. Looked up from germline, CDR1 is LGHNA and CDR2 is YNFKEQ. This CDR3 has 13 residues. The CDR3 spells CASSQASSEEQFF.

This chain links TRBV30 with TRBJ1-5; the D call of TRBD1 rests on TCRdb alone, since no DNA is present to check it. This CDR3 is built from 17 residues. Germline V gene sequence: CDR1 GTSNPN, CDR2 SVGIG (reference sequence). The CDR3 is CAWKDSSLRDSNQPQHF.

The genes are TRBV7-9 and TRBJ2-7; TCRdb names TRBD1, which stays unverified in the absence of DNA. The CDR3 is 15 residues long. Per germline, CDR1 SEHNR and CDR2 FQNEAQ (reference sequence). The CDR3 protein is CASSSAGGRTYEQYF.

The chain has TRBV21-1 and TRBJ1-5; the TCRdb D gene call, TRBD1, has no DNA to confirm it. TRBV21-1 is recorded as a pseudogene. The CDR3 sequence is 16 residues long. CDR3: CANSSWTANSNQPQHF.

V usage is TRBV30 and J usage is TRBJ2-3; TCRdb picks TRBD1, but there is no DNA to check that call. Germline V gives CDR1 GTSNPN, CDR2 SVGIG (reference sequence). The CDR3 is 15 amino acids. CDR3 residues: CAWSPGGYGTDTQYF. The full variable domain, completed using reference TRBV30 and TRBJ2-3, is SQTIHQWPATLVQPVGSPLSLECTVEGTSNPNLYWYRQAAGRGLQLLFYSVGIGQISSEVPQNLSASRPQDRQFILSSKKLLLSDSGFYLCAWSPGGYGTDTQYFGPGTRLTVL.

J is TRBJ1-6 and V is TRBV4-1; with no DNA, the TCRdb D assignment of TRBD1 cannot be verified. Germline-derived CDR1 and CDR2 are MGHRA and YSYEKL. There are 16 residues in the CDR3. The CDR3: CASSQDWAGVDSPLHF.

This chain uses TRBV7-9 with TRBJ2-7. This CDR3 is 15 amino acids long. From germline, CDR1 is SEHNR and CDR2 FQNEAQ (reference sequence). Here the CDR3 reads CASSPRGPHSYEQYF.

CDR3 amino acids: CASSTTSGSFEDEQFF. This chain joins TRBV5-1 and TRBJ2-1; without DNA, the TCRdb call of TRBD2 cannot be checked. The length of the CDR3 is 16 residues. Germline V gene data show CDR1 as SGHRS and CDR2 as YFSETQ.

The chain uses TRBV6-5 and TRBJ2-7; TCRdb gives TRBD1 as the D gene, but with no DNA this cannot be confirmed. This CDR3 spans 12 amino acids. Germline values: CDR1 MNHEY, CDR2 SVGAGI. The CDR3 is CASSWKGYEQYF.

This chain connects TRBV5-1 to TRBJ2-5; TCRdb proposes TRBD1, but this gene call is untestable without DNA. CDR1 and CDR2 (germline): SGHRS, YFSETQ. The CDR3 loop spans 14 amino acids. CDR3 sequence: CASSWGQGQETQYF. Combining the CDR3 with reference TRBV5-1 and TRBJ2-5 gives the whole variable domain KAGVTQTPRYLIKTRGQQVTLSCSPISGHRSVSWYQQTPGQGLQFLFEYFSETQRNKGNFPGRFSGRQFSNSRSEMNVSTLELGDSALYLCASSWGQGQETQYFGPGTRLLVL.

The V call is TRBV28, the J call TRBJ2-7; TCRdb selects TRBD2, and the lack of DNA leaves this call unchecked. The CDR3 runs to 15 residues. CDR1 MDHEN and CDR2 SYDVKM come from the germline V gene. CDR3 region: CASSSLIESSYEQYF.

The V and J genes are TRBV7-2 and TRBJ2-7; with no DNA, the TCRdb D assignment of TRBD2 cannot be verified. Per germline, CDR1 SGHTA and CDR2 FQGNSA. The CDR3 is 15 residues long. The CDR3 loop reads CASSFLAGGPYEQYF.

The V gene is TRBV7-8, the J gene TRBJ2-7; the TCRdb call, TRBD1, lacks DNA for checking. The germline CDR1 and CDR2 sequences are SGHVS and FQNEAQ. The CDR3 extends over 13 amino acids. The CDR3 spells CASSLPGHGEQYF.

CDR3 sequence reads: CASSHGPAGGPHEQFF. V is TRBV7-2 and J is TRBJ2-1; TCRdb calls TRBD2, which cannot be checked without DNA. Germline V gene lookup returns CDR1 SGHTA and CDR2 FQGNSA. This CDR3 is 16 amino acids long.

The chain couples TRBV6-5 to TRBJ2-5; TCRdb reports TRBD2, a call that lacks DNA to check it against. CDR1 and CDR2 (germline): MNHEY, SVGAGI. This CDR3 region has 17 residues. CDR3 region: CASSYSQRGAIKETQYF.

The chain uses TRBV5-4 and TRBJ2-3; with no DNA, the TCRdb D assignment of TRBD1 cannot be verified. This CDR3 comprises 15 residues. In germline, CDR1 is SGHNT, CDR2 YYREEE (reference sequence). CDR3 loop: CASSGDRETKDTQYF.

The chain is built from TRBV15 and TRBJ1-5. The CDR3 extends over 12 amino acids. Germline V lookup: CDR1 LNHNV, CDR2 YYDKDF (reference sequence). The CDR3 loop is CAAGEVNQPQHF.

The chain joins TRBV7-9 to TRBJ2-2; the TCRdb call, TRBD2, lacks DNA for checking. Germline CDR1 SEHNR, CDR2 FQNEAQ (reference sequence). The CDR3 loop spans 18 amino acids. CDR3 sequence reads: CASSLGLAGGTNTGELFF.

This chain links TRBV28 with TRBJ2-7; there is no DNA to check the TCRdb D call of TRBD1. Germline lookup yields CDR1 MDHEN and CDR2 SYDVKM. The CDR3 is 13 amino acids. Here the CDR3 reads CASSLSGGGEQYF.

The CDR3 here is CASSLGSGASYEQYF. The V and J genes are TRBV5-4 and TRBJ2-7. Germline-derived CDR1 and CDR2 are SGHNT and YYREEE (reference sequence). This CDR3 is 15 amino acids long.

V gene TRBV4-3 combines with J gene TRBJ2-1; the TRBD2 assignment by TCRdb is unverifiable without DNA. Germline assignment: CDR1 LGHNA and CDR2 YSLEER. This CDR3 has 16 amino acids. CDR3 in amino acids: CASSPSLAGGLNEQFF.

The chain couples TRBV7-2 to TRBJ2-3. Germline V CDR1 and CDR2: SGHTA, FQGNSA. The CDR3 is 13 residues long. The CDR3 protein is CASLGVFTDTQYF.

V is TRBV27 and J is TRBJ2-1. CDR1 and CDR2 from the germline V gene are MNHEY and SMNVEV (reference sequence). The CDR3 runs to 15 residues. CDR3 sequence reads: CASSFLRAAYNEQFF.